This record covers a single TCR beta chain. Drawing of peripheral blood yielded about 10 milliliters from each donor. Primers used in a second PCR of about 7 to 12 cycles were a sample-barcoded 5' primer and a J-beta primer mix. TCRdb re-analysed the 5' RACE reads in MiXCR, keeping a single row per CDR3 protein. There are about a million distinct CDR3 sequences in the sample; more than 30% occur only once, and around 13% lies in the top ten. The record originates from a study of blood T cells in healthy people across ages. Trimming pared 3 bases from V and 1 base from J, leaving 12 bases between. This CDR3 contains 15 residues.

The sequence derives from a man aged 18-30 years in good health. The V and J genes are TRBV12-3 or TRBV12-4 and TRBJ1-1, with D unresolved. Sequencing used blood. CDR3 DNA sequence: TGTGCCAGCAGTTTCGTCGGGGTTGGGAACACTGAAGCTTTCTTT. This codes for CASSFVGVGNTEAFF.